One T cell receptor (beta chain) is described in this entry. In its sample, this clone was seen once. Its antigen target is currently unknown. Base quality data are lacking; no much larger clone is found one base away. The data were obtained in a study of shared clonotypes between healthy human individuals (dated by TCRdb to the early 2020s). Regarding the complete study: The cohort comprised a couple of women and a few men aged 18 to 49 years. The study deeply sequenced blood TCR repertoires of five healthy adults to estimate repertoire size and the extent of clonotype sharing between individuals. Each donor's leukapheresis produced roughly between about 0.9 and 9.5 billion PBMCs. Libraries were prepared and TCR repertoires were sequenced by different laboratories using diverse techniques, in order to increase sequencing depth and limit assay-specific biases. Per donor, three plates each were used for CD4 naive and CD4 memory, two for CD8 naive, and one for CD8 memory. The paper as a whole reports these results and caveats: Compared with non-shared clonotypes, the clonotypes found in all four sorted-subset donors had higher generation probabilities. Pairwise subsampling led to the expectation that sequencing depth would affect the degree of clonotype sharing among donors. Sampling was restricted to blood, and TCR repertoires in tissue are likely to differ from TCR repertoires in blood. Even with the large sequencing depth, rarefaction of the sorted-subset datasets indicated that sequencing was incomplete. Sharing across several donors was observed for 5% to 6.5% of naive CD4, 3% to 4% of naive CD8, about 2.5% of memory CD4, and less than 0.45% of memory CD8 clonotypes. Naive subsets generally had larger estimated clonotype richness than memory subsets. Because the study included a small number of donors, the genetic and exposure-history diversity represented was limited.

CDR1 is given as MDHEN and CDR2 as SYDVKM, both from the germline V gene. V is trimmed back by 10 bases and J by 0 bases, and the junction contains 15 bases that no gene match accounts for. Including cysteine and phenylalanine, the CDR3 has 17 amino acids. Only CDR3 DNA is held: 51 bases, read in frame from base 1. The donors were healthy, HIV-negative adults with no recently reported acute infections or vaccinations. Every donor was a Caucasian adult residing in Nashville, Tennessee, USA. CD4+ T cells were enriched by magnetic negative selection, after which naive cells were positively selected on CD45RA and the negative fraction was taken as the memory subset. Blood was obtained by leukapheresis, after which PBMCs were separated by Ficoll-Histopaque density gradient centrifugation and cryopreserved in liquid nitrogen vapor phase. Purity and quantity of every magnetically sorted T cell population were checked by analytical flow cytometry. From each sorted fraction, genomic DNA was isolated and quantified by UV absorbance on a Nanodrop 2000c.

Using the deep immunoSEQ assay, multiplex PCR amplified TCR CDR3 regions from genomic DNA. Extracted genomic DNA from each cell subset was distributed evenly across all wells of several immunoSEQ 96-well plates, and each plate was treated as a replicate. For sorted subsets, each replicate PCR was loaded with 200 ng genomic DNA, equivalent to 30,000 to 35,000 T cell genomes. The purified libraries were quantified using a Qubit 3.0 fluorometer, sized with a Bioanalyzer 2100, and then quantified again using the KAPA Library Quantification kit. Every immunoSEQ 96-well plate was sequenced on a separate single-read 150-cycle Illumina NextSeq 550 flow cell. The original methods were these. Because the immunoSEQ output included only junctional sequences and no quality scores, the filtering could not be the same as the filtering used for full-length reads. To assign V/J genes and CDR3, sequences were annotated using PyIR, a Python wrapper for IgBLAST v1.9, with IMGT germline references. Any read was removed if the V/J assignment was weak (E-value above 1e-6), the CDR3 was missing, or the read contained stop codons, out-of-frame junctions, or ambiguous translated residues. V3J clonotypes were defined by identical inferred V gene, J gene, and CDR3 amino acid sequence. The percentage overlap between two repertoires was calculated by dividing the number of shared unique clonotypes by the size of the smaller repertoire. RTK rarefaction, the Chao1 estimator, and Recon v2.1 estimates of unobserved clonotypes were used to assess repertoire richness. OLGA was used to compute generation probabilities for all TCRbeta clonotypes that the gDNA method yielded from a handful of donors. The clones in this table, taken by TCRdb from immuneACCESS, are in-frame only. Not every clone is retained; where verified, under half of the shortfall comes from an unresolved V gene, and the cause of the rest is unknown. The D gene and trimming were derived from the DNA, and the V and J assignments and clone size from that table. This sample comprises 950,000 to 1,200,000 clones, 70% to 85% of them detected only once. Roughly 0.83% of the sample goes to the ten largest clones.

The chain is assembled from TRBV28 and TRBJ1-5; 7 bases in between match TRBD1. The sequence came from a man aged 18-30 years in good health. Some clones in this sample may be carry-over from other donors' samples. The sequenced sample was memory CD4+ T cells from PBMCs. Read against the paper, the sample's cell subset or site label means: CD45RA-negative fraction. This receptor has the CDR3 CATSLNRGFDSNQPQHF. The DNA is TGTGCCACCTCGCTTAACAGGGGATTTGATAGCAATCAGCCCCAGCATTTT.